This is a list of T cell receptor beta chains from one sample in a study of memory CD4+ T cells and cytomegalovirus serostatus. TCRdb's table, derived via immunoSEQ multiplex PCR, lists solely in-frame clones and lacks some. The repertoire has roughly 45,000 clones, around 82% of them found once; the top ten carry approximately 0.96%. Sequences were obtained from memory CD4+ T cells from blood. Receptors originate from an adult in good health and CMV-seronegative. Each CDR3 is given with its conserved first and last residue.

>TRBV23-1|TRBJ2-7
CASSLPRGEQYF
>TRBV28|TRBJ2-3
CATCGGGTDTQYF
>TRBV18|TRBJ2-6
CASSTSASGGSGANVLTF
>TRBV30|TRBJ1-4
CACGRGAGEKLFF
>TRBV4-3|TRBJ1-3
CASSQGAVQTGNTIYF
>TRBV9|TRBJ2-2
CASSVYAGRNTGELFF
>TRBV30|TRBJ1-5
CAWRGQGHGPQHF
>TRBV5-1|TRBJ1-4
CASSLAPGSNEKLFF
>TRBV19|TRBJ2-3
CASSLWSSTDTQYF
>TRBV5-1|TRBJ1-3
CASSLEGQGNTIYF
>TRBV5-6|TRBJ1-2
CASSLGYGYTF
>TRBV5-1|TRBJ1-1
CASTGQVGFTEAFF
>TRBV19|TRBJ2-2
CASSIGAGSAGELFF
>TRBV7-8|TRBJ1-2
CASSLDPMGNYGYTF
>TRBV19|TRBJ2-5
CASSIGFLSQETQYF
>TRBV30|TRBJ2-1
CAWGRGGFGNEQFF
>TRBV6-6|TRBJ1-2
CASSYLQGASGYTF
>TRBV30|TRBJ1-5
CAWSLGPSQPQHF
>TRBV5-6|TRBJ2-3
CASSAPGRTDTQYF
>TRBV5-1|TRBJ2-2
CASSLGGAARELFF
>TRBV7-3|TRBJ2-5
CASSLSGRETQYF
>TRBV7-8|TRBJ1-3
CASLTGTGNTIYF
>TRBV7-3|TRBJ1-2
CASSLSGQGYGYTF
>TRBV19|TRBJ2-7
CASKAQGASYEQYF
>TRBV7-2|TRBJ1-6
CASSTRASGNNSPLHF
>TRBV2|TRBJ2-2
CASSHGAETGELFF
>TRBV2|TRBJ2-1
CASSEADYLLGGQQFF
>TRBV30|TRBJ2-3
CAWSKGTDTQYF
>TRBV9|TRBJ1-6
CASSVGPGDRANSPLHF
>TRBV15|TRBJ1-4
CATSRVSPGEKLFF
>TRBV5-1|TRBJ1-6
CASSLGQNNSPLHF
>TRBV15|TRBJ2-6
CATSSIGVPGANVLTF
>TRBV28|TRBJ1-5
CASTSRGASNQPQHF
>TRBV6-5|TRBJ2-3
CASSYRSRGTDTQYF
>TRBV15|TRBJ2-4
CATSVGRTVAKNIQYF
>TRBV19|TRBJ1-5
CASSIDWVNQPQHF
>TRBV5-4|TRBJ2-3
CASSATSTDTQYF
>TRBV9|TRBJ2-7
CASSVAAWAGYEQYF
>TRBV7-9|TRBJ1-5
CASSLTLREPQHF
>TRBV9|TRBJ2-3
CASSVDLPAWGQGTYTDTQYF
>TRBV7-2|TRBJ1-1
CASTRQGAQDTEAFF
>TRBV6-5|TRBJ1-2
CASSYSGSNYGYTF
>TRBV6-5|TRBJ2-7
CASSYSLGTGAGEQYF
>TRBV5-1|TRBJ2-2
CASSGLTGLNTGELFF
>TRBV6-6|TRBJ1-1
CASTLQIMNTEAFF
>TRBV7-2|TRBJ2-1
CASSRRTMENSYNEQFF
>TRBV20-1|TRBJ1-2
CSARPSVRYTF
>TRBV23-1|TRBJ1-6
CASSKGQGDSPLHF
>TRBV5-8|TRBJ2-7
CASSLRGISYEQYF
>TRBV2|TRBJ2-5
CASSPGLAGGPGETQYF